This T cell receptor delta chain derives from a study of delta chains in infants with herpesvirus infections (dated by TCRdb to 2022 to 2025). About the study as a whole: To characterize gammadelta T cell responses to primary cytomegalovirus (CMV) infection, researchers prospectively followed a birth cohort of Ugandan infants starting at birth. The study looked for a public fetal Vdelta1/Vgamma8 gammadelta TCR clonotype in infants infected with CMV after birth. Using PBMC, gammadelta TCRs were sequenced for over 15 CMV-infected infants, one of whom was congenitally infected, and for 8 CMV-uninfected infants who had enough sample available. Infant blood samples fell into approximate age groups of 1.5, 4, 8 and 12 months. Belgian fetal and cord blood gammadelta TCR data that had been published previously were included solely for comparison and were not produced in this cohort. The investigation overall reported the following: Public-clonotype frequency among Vdelta1 cells appeared to correlate inversely with age at infection and decayed rapidly, seemingly not persisting beyond around 9 weeks. A small sample size and the lack of race- or environment-matched controls were noted by the authors, because CMV is acquired by nearly all Ugandans before adulthood. Presence of the public clonotype at levels below the detection limit might still occur in CMV-uninfected infants. Of approximately 20 CMV-infected infants, 4 carried the public Vdelta1 clonotype: three infants infected postnatally before 120 days of age and the congenitally infected infant. The public clonotype was found only at the first time point after infection and was absent in uninfected infants and in those infected after 120 days.

This clone showed up just a few times. Which antigen it targets is not known. Nothing much larger sits one base from this clone, and base qualities are not available. The library relied on RT-PCR. To generate TCR cDNA, PBMC RNA underwent reverse transcription with SuperScript II using gamma-chain- and delta-chain-specific primers. The cDNA was purified with AMPure XP beads, then amplified and indexed with Illumina adapters using the Nextera XT Index Kit. Sequencing of the gammadelta TCR libraries was done on an Illumina MiSeq using a V2 300-cycle kit. Regarding the original processing steps: Using MiXCR v2.1.12, CDR3 sequences were assembled, and reads were mapped onto D, J and V genes obtained from GenBank. VDJtools v1.2.1 was used to analyze the repertoires of the CDR3 clonotypes. With CATT, TCRdb called clones again from the public reads; duplicate DNA rows were later joined. These V and J calls are TCRdb output, not the study's own analysis. The sample table holds 1,100 or so delta-chain clones, of which nearly 30% were seen once. The ten largest make up approximately 6.6% of the sample.

From cysteine to phenylalanine, the CDR3 is 18 amino acids long. The entry retains the CDR3 DNA only, 54 bases that are in frame from base 1. CDR1 and CDR2, looked up from the germline V gene, are GEAIGNYY and EKD. The V end gives up 4 bases and the J end 0 bases, leaving 12 bases in the junction not matched to a gene. Pregnant women receiving prenatal care in Kampala, Uganda, were recruited, and the infants of these women were enrolled, with documentation of maternal HIV status required. Home visits to families took place weekly, and collection of infant clinical information, oral swabs and peripheral blood began at 6 weeks of age and was repeated every 4 months after that. After blood was collected in heparin tubes, PBMC were isolated using Ficoll-Paque density gradient centrifugation and then cryopreserved.

This TCR was sampled from a human donor who was a Ugandan infant, either HIV-exposed or HIV-unexposed (not recorded which). Recombination linked TRDV2 to TRDJ1; 11 central bases correspond to TRDD3. Sequencing used peripheral blood, obtained at time point 1 of longitudinal follow-up. Here the CDR3 is given as CACEKSGWGIRYTDKLIF. Here is the DNA: TGTGCCTGTGAAAAATCGGGATGGGGGATACGGTACACCGATAAACTCATCTTT.